The entry below describes one T cell receptor (beta chain). It lacks a known antigen. No base quality information exists; no much larger clone differs at one position. The immunoSEQ assay, a bias-controlled multiplex PCR with V- and J-specific primers, was used to amplify TCR beta CDR3 regions from genomic DNA. In a second PCR step, the CDR3 amplicons were tagged with a proprietary barcode plus Illumina adapter sequences. An Illumina MiSeq instrument was used to sequence the CDR3 libraries. For the original study's pipeline: Export and quality control were handled in immunoSEQ Analyzer 3.0, while downstream analyses relied on R Bioconductor and Immunarch. Only productive rearrangements in the normalized downsampled data set were used to calculate repertoire metrics. Clonotypes larger than 5 templates in the normalized cohort were defined as pathologically expanded. The Inverse Simpson Index was used to measure repertoire diversity. To capture all clonotypes, the CMV-specificity analyses were run on the non-normalized data set. TCRdb took this table from immuneACCESS and kept in-frame rearrangements with V and J called. Such tables lack part of the clones; where checked against another copy, unresolved V genes explain under half of the gap, and the rest is unexplained. V, J and clone size are those of that table, while D and trimming were read from the DNA. The sample table shows some 29,000 clones, and about three quarters are seen once. Approximately 6.6% of the sample is taken by the ten largest.

The sample belongs to a study of T cell clonotyping in hematopoietic cell transplantation (dated by TCRdb to the early 2020s). Regarding the study in general: Pretransplant samples from recipients were collected after cytoreduction. Patient recruitment ran from late 2015 to early 2017, and follow-up continued until late 2020 or death. In the study, around 130 blood samples were gathered from roughly 35 consecutive transplant recipients and their related donors. Overall results and qualifications from the work: Inverse Simpson Index values from donors and from recipients before transplant predicted broader TCR repertoire diversity after transplant. The sample size was limited and the cells went unsorted, which meant the CD4 and CD8 repertoire contributions could not be told apart. Only a small fraction of recipient repertoires overlapped donor repertoires, with over 95% appearing de novo at the given depth. After transplant, TCR diversity in recipients dropped, and pathologically expanded clonotypes increased progressively from day 30 to day 180.

What the time point label conveys for this sample: recipient sample about 28 days before transplant, after cytoreduction. Blood samples were obtained from recipients approximately 28 days before transplant and at days 30, 100 and 180 after transplant. Nuclei Lysis Solution was used to extract genomic DNA from fresh or cryopreserved unfractionated peripheral blood mononuclear cells. The junction shows trimming of 1 base on V and 3 bases on J, plus 9 bases between the germline ends. The CDR3 runs 14 amino acids, cysteine and phenylalanine included. Only the CDR3 part of the read is kept: 42 bases, read in frame from the first base. Sequences SGHVS (CDR1) and FQNEAQ (CDR2) are obtained from the germline V gene.

This clonotype was obtained from a woman aged 25 to 39 with chronic myeloid leukemia. Some clones in this sample may be carry-over from other donors' samples. The V and J segments used are TRBV7-8 and TRBJ2-5, with TRBD1 as a weak D call on 5 bases. The material was peripheral blood mononuclear cells, obtained before stem cell transplant. The base sequence is TGTGCCAGCAGCTTAGGTCTCAGGGAAGAGACCCAGTACTTC. This yields the protein CASSLGLREETQYF.